A single sample is the source of the 7 T cell receptor beta chains below, sequenced in a study of neurological immune-mediated disorders (dated 2019 in TCRdb). The library was prepared using 5' RACE. The sequencing machine was an Illumina HiSeq 2500. TCRdb redid the processing of the public reads, applying fastp at Q25 and MiXCR, and retained in-frame beta chains. Identical CDR3 protein sequences are pooled into one entry, listed with their most common genes and DNA. Present in this sample are more than 50,000 distinct CDR3 sequences, about an eighth of which were seen just once. The ten largest clones add up to 1.5% to 2% of the sample. Specimen: PBMCs. The receptors stem from a man between 60 and 75 years old in good health.

This clonotype was observed many times. DNA for the CDR3: TGTGCCAGCAGCCCTCGGGACAGTTCTACTGAAGCTTTCTTT. Translation gives CASSPRDSSTEAFF. The chain uses TRBV7-8 and TRBJ1-1; 7 nucleotides line up with TRBD1. The V segment lost 5 bases and the J segment 5 bases; nucleotides outside the gene matches: 8. CDR3 length equals 14 residues. Per the germline V gene, CDR1 is SGHVS and CDR2 is FQNEAQ.

This clonotype was counted between two and nine times. The V gene is TRBV4-3, the J gene TRBJ2-6; D possibly corresponds to TRBD1 (6 bases). Trimming stripped 2 bases from V and 0 bases from J, with 14 bases between. The CDR3 has 18 residues. Germline V gives CDR1 LGHNA, CDR2 YSLEER. The CDR3 here is CASSQRAGEISGANVLTF. In nucleotides, the CDR3 is TGCGCCAGCAGCCAACGGGCAGGGGAGATCTCTGGGGCCAACGTCCTGACTTTC.

This clonotype was seen repeatedly, ten times or more. V gene TRBV20-1 combines with J gene TRBJ2-3; D uncertain. The CDR3 has 15 residues. V gave up 0 bases and J gave up 0 bases, with 10 bases separating them. Looked up from germline, CDR1 is DFQATT and CDR2 is SNEGSKA (reference sequence). CDR3 region: CSARDGRTSTDTQYF. CDR3 DNA sequence: TGCAGTGCTAGAGATGGCAGGACGAGCACAGATACGCAGTATTTT.

This clonotype was counted at least ten times. The rearrangement links TRBV6-5 to TRBJ1-5; the D is unclear. The germline V and J ends were trimmed by 7 bases and 1 base, with 8 bases remaining between them. Germline CDR1 is MNHEY and CDR2 is SVGAGI. CDR3 length equals 13 residues. CDR3 residues: CASISGSNQPQHF. For the CDR3, the DNA is TGTGCCAGCATCTCGGGGAGCAATCAGCCCCAGCATTTT.

The rearrangement links TRBV5-1 to TRBJ2-1; 13 bases are shared with TRBD2. CDR1 and CDR2 (germline): SGHRS, YFSETQ. V shed 4 bases and J 8 bases; nucleotides not matched to a gene: 6. CDR3 length: 15 amino acids. CDR3 loop: CASSPGLAGLDEQFF. The CDR3 nucleotides read TGCGCCAGCAGCCCGGGACTAGCGGGATTGGATGAGCAGTTCTTC.

This clonotype was counted many times. This chain uses TRBV4-3 with TRBJ1-2, with D possibly being TRBD1 (5 bases). CDR1 LGHNA and CDR2 YSLEER come from the germline V gene. The CDR3 has 16 residues. V lost 0 bases and J lost 3, with 14 bases in between. The CDR3, as DNA: TGCGCCAGCAGCCAAGAATTTCCCGGGACGGACTATGGCTACACCTTC. The encoded protein is CASSQEFPGTDYGYTF.

Many counts were recorded for this clonotype. J is TRBJ2-3 and V is TRBV3-1; D unclear. CDR3 length: 13 residues. Germline CDR1 and CDR2: LGHDT and YNNKEL (reference sequence). Trimming took 0 bases from V and 4 from J, leaving 5 bases between them. The CDR3 DNA reads TGTGCCAGCAGCCAAGAAGGCGCAGATACGCAGTATTTT. It yields the protein CASSQEGADTQYF.